Presented here are 26 T cell receptor beta chains from one specimen sequenced in a study of identical twins. MiXCR was run by TCRdb on the 5' RACE reads, yielding one entry per CDR3 protein. The profile shows some 270,000 distinct CDR3 sequences, about 8.9% of them singletons. This sample was shared with a second study, whose subject was yellow fever vaccine responses in identical twins.

The sequenced sample was CD8+ T cells sorted from blood. The origin of the receptors is a woman between 18 and 29 years old in good health.

The V call is TRBV20-1, the J call TRBJ1-5, with D maybe TRBD1 (5 bases). Between the trimmed V and J ends, which lost 2 bases and 2 bases, there was a span of 10 bases. Germline values: CDR1 DFQATT, CDR2 SNEGSKA (reference sequence). The CDR3 has 14 amino acids. CDR3 region: CSARLGGGNQPQHF. The CDR3 DNA follows: TGCAGTGCTAGATTGGGGGGTGGCAATCAGCCCCAGCATTTT.

This clonotype appeared a few times. The gene calls are TRBV2 and TRBJ2-7; D gene uncertain. Deletions cut 3 bases from V and 1 base from J, with 7 bases between. Germline V gene data show CDR1 as SNHLY and CDR2 as FYNNEI. The CDR3 contains 13 residues. In DNA, the CDR3 is TGTGCCAGCAGTGATGTGGAATCCTACGAGCAGTACTTC. This codes for CASSDVESYEQYF.

This clonotype was found a few times. This rearrangement joins TRBV5-5 to TRBJ2-1; TRBD2 matches at 15 bases. The CDR3 length is 16 residues. J lost 7 bases, V lost 2 bases, and 4 bases had no gene match. In germline, CDR1 is SGHKS, CDR2 YYEKEE (reference sequence). The CDR3 DNA is TGTGCCAGCAGCTTCGGGACTAGCGGGGGGTCTAATGAGCAGTTCTTC. It yields the protein CASSFGTSGGSNEQFF.

This chain connects TRBV29-1 to TRBJ2-1; 10 bases are a match to TRBD2. This CDR3 comprises 15 residues. Looked up from germline, CDR1 is SQVTM and CDR2 is ANQGSEA. The V gene end was trimmed by 3 bases and the J gene end by 5 bases; junction bases not matched to a gene: 7. DNA of the CDR3: TGCAGCGTTGATGGGGTAGCGGGGGGTCACAATGAGCAGTTCTTC. Translated, it gives CSVDGVAGGHNEQFF.

V usage is TRBV28 and J usage is TRBJ2-5, with 8 bases aligning to TRBD2. After removal of 3 bases from V and 5 bases from J, the junction contained 5 bases not matched to a gene. This CDR3 contains 14 residues. CDR1 and CDR2 from the germline V gene are MDHEN and SYDVKM. The CDR3 sequence is CASSLRGVVETQYF. In nucleotides, the CDR3 is TGTGCCAGCAGTTTGCGGGGGGTGGTGGAGACCCAGTACTTC.

This clonotype was detected a few times. V and J are TRBV6-6 and TRBJ1-1, with D perhaps matching TRBD1 (6 bases). The CDR3 spans 12 residues. Per germline, CDR1 MNHNY and CDR2 SVGAGI (reference sequence). Trimming cost V 2 bases and J 6 bases, with 7 bases left between them. This CDR3 is CASSYGQSEAFF. The CDR3 DNA reads as TGTGCCAGCAGTTACGGACAGTCTGAAGCTTTCTTT.

Ten or more counts support this clonotype. V is TRBV6-1 and J is TRBJ2-7; D tentatively fits TRBD1 or TRBD2 (6 bases each). The germline V gene encodes CDR1 MNHNS and CDR2 SASEGT. V gave up 7 bases and J gave up 5 bases, with 18 bases separating them. The CDR3 contains 14 residues. CDR3 bases: TGTGCCAGCACCCCAAGGGGGGCCGGGCACGAGCAGTACTTC. It is translated as CASTPRGAGHEQYF.

This clonotype was counted only a few times. This chain joins TRBV27 and TRBJ1-2; D remains ambiguous. The V gene's germline CDR1 is MNHEY and CDR2 SMNVEV (reference sequence). V lost 3 bases to trimming and J lost 2 bases, with 7 bases between them. This CDR3 has 13 amino acids. CDR3: CASSFRGNYGYTF. The CDR3 coding sequence is TGTGCCAGCAGTTTTCGGGGAAACTATGGCTACACCTTC.

At least ten counts were recorded for this clonotype. This chain uses TRBV6-1 with TRBJ1-4, with 10 bases identical to TRBD1. The V and J ends lost 6 bases and 2 bases, in that order; junction bases with no gene match: 9. Germline V gene data show CDR1 as MNHNS and CDR2 as SASEGT. CDR3 length equals 17 residues. The CDR3 spells CASRRQGAHPTNEKLFF. The CDR3 nucleotides read TGTGCCAGCAGGAGACAGGGGGCGCATCCTACTAATGAAAAACTGTTTTTT.

This clonotype was detected many times. The rearrangement uses TRBV7-2 and TRBJ1-2; 7 nucleotides line up with TRBD1. This CDR3 has 13 amino acids. V lost 3 bases and J lost 4; bases outside the gene matches: 2. The V gene's germline CDR1 is SGHTA and CDR2 FQGNSA. Here the CDR3 DNA reads TGTGCCAGCAGCTTGGGGACAGCCTATGGCTACACCTTC. Amino acids: CASSLGTAYGYTF.

V gene TRBV24-1 combines with J gene TRBJ2-1; no firm D call. V lost 5 bases, J lost 0 bases, and 7 bases lay in between. The CDR3 loop spans 14 amino acids. Germline values: CDR1 KGHDR, CDR2 SFDVKD. Here the CDR3 reads CATSAPSSYNEQFF. The DNA for the CDR3 is TGTGCCACCAGTGCTCCAAGCTCCTACAATGAGCAGTTCTTC.

This clonotype has more than one count but fewer than ten. The genes are TRBV7-2 and TRBJ2-7; possibly TRBD2 for D (6 bases). V gave up 1 base and J gave up 5 bases, with 15 bases separating them. Germline-derived CDR1 and CDR2 are SGHTA and FQGNSA. This CDR3 has 15 residues. The CDR3 here is CASSLVLAPPDEQYF. The CDR3 DNA reads TGTGCCAGCAGCTTAGTACTAGCACCGCCGGACGAGCAGTACTTC.

This clonotype was detected a few times. This chain connects TRBV12-3 or TRBV12-4 to TRBJ2-2, with 10 bases lining up with TRBD2. The CDR3 contains 18 residues. The V and J ends lost 5 bases and 3 bases, in that order; junction bases with no gene match: 12. This chain's CDR3 is CASSPSGLSGGHTGELFF. The CDR3 DNA reads as TGTGCCAGCAGTCCGTCCGGCCTTAGCGGGGGGCACACCGGGGAGCTGTTTTTT.

This clonotype was picked up many times. V and J are TRBV29-1 and TRBJ1-5; 9 bases map to TRBD1. This CDR3 spans 15 amino acids. Germline V lookup: CDR1 SQVTM, CDR2 ANQGSEA. V shed 6 bases, J shed 2 bases, and the junction held 8 bases outside the gene matches. This chain's CDR3 is CSVDTGGGGNQPQHF. The CDR3 coding sequence is TGCAGCGTAGATACAGGGGGCGGAGGCAATCAGCCCCAGCATTTT.

This clonotype was picked up many times. The chain employs TRBV28 and TRBJ2-7; 8 bases line up with TRBD2. Germline assignment: CDR1 MDHEN and CDR2 SYDVKM. Trimming cost V 6 bases and J 5 bases; bases outside gene matches: 9. This CDR3 spans 14 amino acids. Here the CDR3 DNA reads TGTGCCAGCAGCAAAGATTTGACTAGCGACGAGCAGTACTTC. This gives the protein CASSKDLTSDEQYF.

The genes are TRBV21-1 and TRBJ2-7; the D call in the table, TRBD1, was not verified against the DNA. TRBV21-1 is a pseudogene. The CDR3 covers 14 residues. The CDR3 DNA reads as TGTGCCAGCAGCAAAGGGGACAGCCCCTACGAGCAGTACTTC. Translating it yields CASSKGDSPYEQYF.

This clonotype came up a few times. The chain couples TRBV27 to TRBJ2-1; 7 positions match TRBD1. The CDR3 totals 15 residues. Germline values: CDR1 MNHEY, CDR2 SMNVEV (reference sequence). The junction had 8 bases not matched to a gene; V was cut back by 5 bases and J by 4 bases. The DNA for the CDR3 is TGTGCCAGCAGTACACAGGGGCCCCGGTACAATGAGCAGTTCTTC. Translation gives CASSTQGPRYNEQFF.

This clonotype was counted a few times. V and J are TRBV6-5 and TRBJ2-3; a weak D match, TRBD2 (7 bases). This CDR3 is 14 amino acids long. CDR1 is MNHEY and CDR2 is SVGAGI in the germline V gene. V lost 2 bases to trimming and J lost 6 bases, with 12 bases between them. Here the CDR3 DNA reads TGTGCCAGCAGTTACGCAGGGGAGGGGGATACGCAGTATTTT. Protein product: CASSYAGEGDTQYF.

Many counts were recorded for this clonotype. This chain joins TRBV6-2 or TRBV6-3 and TRBJ2-2, with TRBD1 identical over 9 bases. This CDR3 is 14 amino acids long. The germline V gene has CDR1 MNHEY and CDR2 SVGEGT. Losses at the gene ends were 10 bases for V and 3 bases for J; bases not matched to a gene: 6. CDR3 sequence (DNA): TGTGCCATCCGGACAGGGGAGGACACCGGGGAGCTGTTTTTT. Its protein product is CAIRTGEDTGELFF.

This clonotype was detected ten times or more. V usage is TRBV12-3 or TRBV12-4 and J usage is TRBJ2-7; the match to TRBD1 covers 8 bases. The CDR3 sequence is 13 residues long. After removal of 0 bases from V and 10 bases from J, the junction contained 5 bases not matched to a gene. Here the CDR3 reads CASSLAAGGDQYF. The CDR3 DNA follows: TGTGCCAGCAGTTTAGCGGCAGGGGGCGACCAGTACTTC.

This clonotype turned up a few times. The chain employs TRBV28 and TRBJ2-1, with TRBD2 identical over 11 bases. The CDR3 contains 15 residues. Germline V gene sequence: CDR1 MDHEN, CDR2 SYDVKM. J gave up 5 bases and V 2 bases, and 2 bases lay outside the gene matches. The CDR3 region has the DNA TGTGCCAGCAGTTTACTAGCGGGAGGAGACAATGAGCAGTTCTTC. Translating it yields CASSLLAGGDNEQFF.

This chain uses TRBV11-2 with TRBJ2-5, with 10 bases lining up with TRBD1. This CDR3 spans 14 amino acids. Per germline, CDR1 SGHAT and CDR2 FQNNGV. After removal of 7 bases from V and 2 bases from J, the junction contained 4 bases not matched to a gene. The DNA of the CDR3 is TGTGCCAGCACCGGGGACAGGGGTCAAGAGACCCAGTACTTC. Protein: CASTGDRGQETQYF.

The CDR3 region is CASSLLTGGDYNEQFF. The CDR3 nucleotides read TGTGCCAGCAGCTTACTGACAGGGGGCGACTACAATGAGCAGTTCTTC. J is TRBJ2-1 and V is TRBV11-2; TRBD1 matches at 10 bases. This CDR3 comprises 16 residues. V dropped 2 bases and J dropped 3; count of bases not matched to a gene: 4. From germline, CDR1 is SGHAT and CDR2 FQNNGV.

This sequence joins TRBV12-3 or TRBV12-4 and TRBJ2-1, with D possibly matching TRBD2 (6 bases). Trimming shortened V by 4 bases and J by 4 bases, and 14 bases separated the two germline ends. The CDR3 extends over 15 amino acids. The CDR3 reads CASSSQVGSYNEQFF. CDR3 in DNA: TGTGCCAGCAGTTCTCAGGTCGGGAGTTACAATGAGCAGTTCTTC.

This clonotype was observed a few times. The chain links TRBV20-1 to TRBJ1-2; tentatively, D is TRBD1 (6 bases). The CDR3 totals 16 residues. CDR1 is DFQATT, CDR2 SNEGSKA, per germline (reference sequence). Trimming stripped 3 bases from V and 3 bases from J, with 20 bases between. The CDR3 DNA reads as TGCAGTGCTAGGGGGACGGAGCAGGGGTGGGACTATGGCTACACCTTC. Protein: CSARGTEQGWDYGYTF.

This clonotype turned up a few times. This chain uses TRBV25-1 with TRBJ1-1, with a tentative D call TRBD1 (5 bases). The V and J ends lost 5 bases and 2 bases respectively, with 12 bases between them. The CDR3 totals 14 residues. The germline gives CDR1 MGHDK, CDR2 SYGVNS. CDR3 nucleotides: TGTGCCAGCAGTTGGGGGGACGTAAACACTGAAGCTTTCTTT. Encoded protein: CASSWGDVNTEAFF.